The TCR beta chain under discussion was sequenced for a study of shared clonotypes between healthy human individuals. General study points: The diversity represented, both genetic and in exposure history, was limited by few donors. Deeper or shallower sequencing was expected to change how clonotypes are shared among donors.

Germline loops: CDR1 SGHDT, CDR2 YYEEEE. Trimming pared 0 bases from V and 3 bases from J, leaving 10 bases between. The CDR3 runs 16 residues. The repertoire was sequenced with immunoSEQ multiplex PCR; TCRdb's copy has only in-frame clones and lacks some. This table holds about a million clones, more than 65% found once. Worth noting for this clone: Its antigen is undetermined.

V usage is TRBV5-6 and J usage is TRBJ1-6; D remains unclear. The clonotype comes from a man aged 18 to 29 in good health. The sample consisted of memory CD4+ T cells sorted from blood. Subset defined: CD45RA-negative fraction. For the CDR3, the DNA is TGTGCCAGCAGCTTGGAGGGCCTAATCTATAATTCACCCCTCCACTTT. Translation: CASSLEGLIYNSPLHF.